Sequencing of this TCR beta chain was carried out in a study of T cell changes during pregnancy in multiple sclerosis. This clone was recorded many times. CDR3 length: 14 amino acids. V shed 0 bases and J 8 bases; nucleotides not matched to a gene: 4. Germline assignment: CDR1 SGHRS and CDR2 YFSETQ. Sequencing used immunoSEQ multiplex PCR; TCRdb keeps in-frame clones, though not all of them. This sample carries around 70,000 clones, 92% of them seen once, and the ten largest clones take roughly 1.5%. The receptor was isolated from a female donor with multiple sclerosis, enrolled in a pregnancy study. Material: peripheral blood, obtained after pregnancy. This chain connects TRBV5-1 to TRBJ2-1, with 8 bases fitting TRBD1. The CDR3 sequence is CASSLVDRDYEQFF. The CDR3 DNA follows: TGCGCCAGCAGCTTGGTGGACAGGGACTATGAGCAGTTCTTC.